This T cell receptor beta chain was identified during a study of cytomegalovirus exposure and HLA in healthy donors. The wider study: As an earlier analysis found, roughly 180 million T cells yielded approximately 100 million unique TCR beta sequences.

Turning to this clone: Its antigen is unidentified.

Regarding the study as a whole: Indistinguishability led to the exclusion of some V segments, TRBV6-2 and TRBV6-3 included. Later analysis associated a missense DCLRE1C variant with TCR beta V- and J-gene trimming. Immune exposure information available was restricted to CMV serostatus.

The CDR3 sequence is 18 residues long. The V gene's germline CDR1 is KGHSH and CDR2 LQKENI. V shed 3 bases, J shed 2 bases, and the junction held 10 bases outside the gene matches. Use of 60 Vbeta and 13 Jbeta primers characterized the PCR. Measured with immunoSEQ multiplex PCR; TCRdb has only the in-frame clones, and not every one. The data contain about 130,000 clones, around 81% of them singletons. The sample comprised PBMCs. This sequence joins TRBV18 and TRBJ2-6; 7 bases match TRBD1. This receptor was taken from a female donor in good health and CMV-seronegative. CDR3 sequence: CASSPRTGALTGANVLTF. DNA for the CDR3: TGTGCCAGCTCACCCCGTACAGGGGCCCTAACTGGGGCCAACGTCCTGACTTTC.